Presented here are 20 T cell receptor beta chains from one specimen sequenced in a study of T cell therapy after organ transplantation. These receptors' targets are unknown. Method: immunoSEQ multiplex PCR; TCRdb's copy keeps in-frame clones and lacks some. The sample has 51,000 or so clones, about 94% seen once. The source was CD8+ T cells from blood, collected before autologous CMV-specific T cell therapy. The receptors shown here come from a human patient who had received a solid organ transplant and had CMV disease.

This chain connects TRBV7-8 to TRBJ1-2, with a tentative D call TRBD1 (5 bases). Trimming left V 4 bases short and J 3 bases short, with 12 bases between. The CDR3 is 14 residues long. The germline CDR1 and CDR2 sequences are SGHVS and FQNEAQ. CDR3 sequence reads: CASSWGGRDYGYTF. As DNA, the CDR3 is TGTGCCAGCAGCTGGGGGGGAAGAGACTATGGCTACACCTTC.

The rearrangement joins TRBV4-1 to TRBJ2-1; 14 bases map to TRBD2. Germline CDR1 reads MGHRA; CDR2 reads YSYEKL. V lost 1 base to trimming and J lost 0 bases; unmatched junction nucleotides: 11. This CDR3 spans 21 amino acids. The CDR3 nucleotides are TGCGCCAGCAGCCAAGTGGATCCGACTAGCGGGAGGGCCAGCTCCTACAATGAGCAGTTCTTC. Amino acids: CASSQVDPTSGRASSYNEQFF.

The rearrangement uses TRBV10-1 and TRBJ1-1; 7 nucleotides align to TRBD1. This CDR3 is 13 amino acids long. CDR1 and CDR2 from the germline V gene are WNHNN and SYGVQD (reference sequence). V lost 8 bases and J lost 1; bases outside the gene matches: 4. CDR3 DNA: TGCGCCAGCTCGGACAGGCCGAACACTGAAGCTTTCTTT. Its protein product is CASSDRPNTEAFF.

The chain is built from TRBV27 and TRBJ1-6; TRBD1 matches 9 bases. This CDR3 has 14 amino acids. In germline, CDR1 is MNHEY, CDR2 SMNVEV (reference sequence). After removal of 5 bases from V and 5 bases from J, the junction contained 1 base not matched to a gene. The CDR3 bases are TGTGCCAGCAGTGGACAGGGGAATAATTCACCCCTCCACTTT. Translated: CASSGQGNNSPLHF.

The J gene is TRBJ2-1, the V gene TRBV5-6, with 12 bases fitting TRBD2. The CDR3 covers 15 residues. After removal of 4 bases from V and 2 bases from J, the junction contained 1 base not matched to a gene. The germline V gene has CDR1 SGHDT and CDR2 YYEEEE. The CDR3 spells CASSLAGGTYNEQFF. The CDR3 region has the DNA TGTGCCAGCAGCCTAGCGGGGGGGACCTACAATGAGCAGTTCTTC.

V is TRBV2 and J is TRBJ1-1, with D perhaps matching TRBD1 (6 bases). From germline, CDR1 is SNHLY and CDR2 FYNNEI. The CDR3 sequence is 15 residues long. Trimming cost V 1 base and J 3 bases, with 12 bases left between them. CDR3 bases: TGTGCCAGCAGTGAAGAGGGGGGGCGGGACACTGAAGCTTTCTTT. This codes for CASSEEGGRDTEAFF. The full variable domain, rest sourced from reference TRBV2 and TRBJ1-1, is EPEVTQTPSHQVTQMGQEVILRCVPISNHLYFYWYRQILGQKVEFLVSFYNNEISEKSEIFDDQFSVERPDGSNFTLKIRSTKLEDSAMYFCASSEEGGRDTEAFFGQGTRLTVV.

The CDR3 spells CASSLARGGREQYF. DNA of the CDR3: TGTGCCAGCAGCTTGGCTAGGGGGGGCAGGGAGCAGTACTTC. This chain joins TRBV5-6 and TRBJ2-7; D possibly corresponds to TRBD2 (7 bases). CDR3 length equals 14 residues. V was clipped by 0 bases and J by 7 bases, with 14 bases between them. Germline V CDR1 and CDR2: SGHDT, YYEEEE.

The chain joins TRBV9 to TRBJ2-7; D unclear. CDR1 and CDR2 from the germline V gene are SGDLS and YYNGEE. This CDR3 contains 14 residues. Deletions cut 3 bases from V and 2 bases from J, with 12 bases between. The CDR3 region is CASSGSGVTYEQYF. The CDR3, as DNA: TGTGCCAGCAGCGGTTCCGGAGTCACCTACGAGCAGTACTTC. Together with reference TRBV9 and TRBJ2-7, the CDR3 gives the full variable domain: DSGVTQTPKHLITATGQRVTLRCSPRSGDLSVYWYQQSLDQGLQFLIQYYNGEERAKGNILERFSAQQFPDLHSELNLSSLELGDSALYFCASSGSGVTYEQYFGPGTRLTVT.

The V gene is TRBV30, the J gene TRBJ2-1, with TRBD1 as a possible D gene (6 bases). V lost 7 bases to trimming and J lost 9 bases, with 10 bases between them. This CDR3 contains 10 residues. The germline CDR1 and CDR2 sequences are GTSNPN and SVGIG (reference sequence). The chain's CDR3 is CASTGFEQFF. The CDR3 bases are TGTGCCTCAACAGGGTTTGAGCAGTTCTTC.

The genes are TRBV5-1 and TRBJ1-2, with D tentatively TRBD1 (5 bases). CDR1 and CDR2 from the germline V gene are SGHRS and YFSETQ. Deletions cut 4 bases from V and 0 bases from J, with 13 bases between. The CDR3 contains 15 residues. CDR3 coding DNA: TGCGCCAGCAGCACCCCGGGGGAACCTAACTATGGCTACACCTTC. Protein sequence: CASSTPGEPNYGYTF.

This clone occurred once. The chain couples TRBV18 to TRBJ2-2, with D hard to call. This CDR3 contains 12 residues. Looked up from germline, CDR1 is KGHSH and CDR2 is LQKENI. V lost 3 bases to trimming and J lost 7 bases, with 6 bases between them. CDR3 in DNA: TGTGCCAGCTCACCTGATCGCGGGGAGCTGTTTTTT. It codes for CASSPDRGELFF.

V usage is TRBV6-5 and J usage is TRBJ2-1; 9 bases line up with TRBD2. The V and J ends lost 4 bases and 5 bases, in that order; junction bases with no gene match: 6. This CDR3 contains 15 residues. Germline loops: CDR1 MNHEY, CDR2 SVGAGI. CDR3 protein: CASSFQVAGDNEQFF. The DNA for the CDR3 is TGTGCCAGCAGTTTCCAAGTAGCGGGAGACAATGAGCAGTTCTTC.

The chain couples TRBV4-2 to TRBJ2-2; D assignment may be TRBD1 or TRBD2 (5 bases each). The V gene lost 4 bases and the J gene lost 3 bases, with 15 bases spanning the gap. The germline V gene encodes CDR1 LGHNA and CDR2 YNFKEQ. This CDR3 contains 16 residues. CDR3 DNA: TGTGCCAGCAGCCTCCCTCTCGAGGGGTACACCGGGGAGCTGTTTTTT. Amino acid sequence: CASSLPLEGYTGELFF.

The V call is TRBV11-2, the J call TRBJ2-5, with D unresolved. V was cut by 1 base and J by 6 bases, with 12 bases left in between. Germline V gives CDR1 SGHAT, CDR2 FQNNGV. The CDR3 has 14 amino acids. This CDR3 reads CASSLAENLQTQYF. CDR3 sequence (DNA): TGTGCCAGCAGCTTAGCGGAGAACCTACAGACCCAGTACTTC.

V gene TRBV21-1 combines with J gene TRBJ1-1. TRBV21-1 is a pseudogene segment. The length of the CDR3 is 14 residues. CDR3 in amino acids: CASGSLPLGTEAFF. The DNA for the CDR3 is TGTGCCAGCGGATCCCTCCCGCTAGGCACTGAAGCTTTCTTT.

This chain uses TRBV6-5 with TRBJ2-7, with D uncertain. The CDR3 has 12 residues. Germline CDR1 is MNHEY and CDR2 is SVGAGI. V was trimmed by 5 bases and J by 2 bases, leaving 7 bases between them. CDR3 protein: CASSSRPYEQYF. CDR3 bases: TGTGCCAGCAGTAGCCGTCCCTACGAGCAGTACTTC.

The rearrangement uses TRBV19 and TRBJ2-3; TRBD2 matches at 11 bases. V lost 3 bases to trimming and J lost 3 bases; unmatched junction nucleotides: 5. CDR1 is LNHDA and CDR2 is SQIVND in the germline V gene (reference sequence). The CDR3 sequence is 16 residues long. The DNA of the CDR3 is TGTGCCAGTAGTATTGGCCTAGCGGGGGGAACAGATACGCAGTATTTT. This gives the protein CASSIGLAGGTDTQYF.

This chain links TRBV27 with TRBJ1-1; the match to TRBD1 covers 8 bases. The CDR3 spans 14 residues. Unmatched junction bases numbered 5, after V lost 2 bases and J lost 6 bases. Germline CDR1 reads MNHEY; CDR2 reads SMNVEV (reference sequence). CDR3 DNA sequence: TGTGCCAGCAGTTTAGACAGGGGATTCGCTGAAGCTTTCTTT. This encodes CASSLDRGFAEAFF.

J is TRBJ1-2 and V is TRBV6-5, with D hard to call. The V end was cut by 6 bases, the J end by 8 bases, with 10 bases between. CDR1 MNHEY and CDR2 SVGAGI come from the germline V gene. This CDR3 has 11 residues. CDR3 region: CASRTGEGYTF. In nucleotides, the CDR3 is TGTGCCAGCAGGACTGGGGAAGGCTACACCTTC.

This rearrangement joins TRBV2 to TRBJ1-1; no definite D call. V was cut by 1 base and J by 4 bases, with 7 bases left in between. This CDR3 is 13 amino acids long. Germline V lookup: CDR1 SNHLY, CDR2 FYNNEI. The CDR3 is CASSEGVLTEAFF. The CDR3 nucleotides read TGTGCCAGCAGTGAAGGGGTGCTCACTGAAGCTTTCTTT.